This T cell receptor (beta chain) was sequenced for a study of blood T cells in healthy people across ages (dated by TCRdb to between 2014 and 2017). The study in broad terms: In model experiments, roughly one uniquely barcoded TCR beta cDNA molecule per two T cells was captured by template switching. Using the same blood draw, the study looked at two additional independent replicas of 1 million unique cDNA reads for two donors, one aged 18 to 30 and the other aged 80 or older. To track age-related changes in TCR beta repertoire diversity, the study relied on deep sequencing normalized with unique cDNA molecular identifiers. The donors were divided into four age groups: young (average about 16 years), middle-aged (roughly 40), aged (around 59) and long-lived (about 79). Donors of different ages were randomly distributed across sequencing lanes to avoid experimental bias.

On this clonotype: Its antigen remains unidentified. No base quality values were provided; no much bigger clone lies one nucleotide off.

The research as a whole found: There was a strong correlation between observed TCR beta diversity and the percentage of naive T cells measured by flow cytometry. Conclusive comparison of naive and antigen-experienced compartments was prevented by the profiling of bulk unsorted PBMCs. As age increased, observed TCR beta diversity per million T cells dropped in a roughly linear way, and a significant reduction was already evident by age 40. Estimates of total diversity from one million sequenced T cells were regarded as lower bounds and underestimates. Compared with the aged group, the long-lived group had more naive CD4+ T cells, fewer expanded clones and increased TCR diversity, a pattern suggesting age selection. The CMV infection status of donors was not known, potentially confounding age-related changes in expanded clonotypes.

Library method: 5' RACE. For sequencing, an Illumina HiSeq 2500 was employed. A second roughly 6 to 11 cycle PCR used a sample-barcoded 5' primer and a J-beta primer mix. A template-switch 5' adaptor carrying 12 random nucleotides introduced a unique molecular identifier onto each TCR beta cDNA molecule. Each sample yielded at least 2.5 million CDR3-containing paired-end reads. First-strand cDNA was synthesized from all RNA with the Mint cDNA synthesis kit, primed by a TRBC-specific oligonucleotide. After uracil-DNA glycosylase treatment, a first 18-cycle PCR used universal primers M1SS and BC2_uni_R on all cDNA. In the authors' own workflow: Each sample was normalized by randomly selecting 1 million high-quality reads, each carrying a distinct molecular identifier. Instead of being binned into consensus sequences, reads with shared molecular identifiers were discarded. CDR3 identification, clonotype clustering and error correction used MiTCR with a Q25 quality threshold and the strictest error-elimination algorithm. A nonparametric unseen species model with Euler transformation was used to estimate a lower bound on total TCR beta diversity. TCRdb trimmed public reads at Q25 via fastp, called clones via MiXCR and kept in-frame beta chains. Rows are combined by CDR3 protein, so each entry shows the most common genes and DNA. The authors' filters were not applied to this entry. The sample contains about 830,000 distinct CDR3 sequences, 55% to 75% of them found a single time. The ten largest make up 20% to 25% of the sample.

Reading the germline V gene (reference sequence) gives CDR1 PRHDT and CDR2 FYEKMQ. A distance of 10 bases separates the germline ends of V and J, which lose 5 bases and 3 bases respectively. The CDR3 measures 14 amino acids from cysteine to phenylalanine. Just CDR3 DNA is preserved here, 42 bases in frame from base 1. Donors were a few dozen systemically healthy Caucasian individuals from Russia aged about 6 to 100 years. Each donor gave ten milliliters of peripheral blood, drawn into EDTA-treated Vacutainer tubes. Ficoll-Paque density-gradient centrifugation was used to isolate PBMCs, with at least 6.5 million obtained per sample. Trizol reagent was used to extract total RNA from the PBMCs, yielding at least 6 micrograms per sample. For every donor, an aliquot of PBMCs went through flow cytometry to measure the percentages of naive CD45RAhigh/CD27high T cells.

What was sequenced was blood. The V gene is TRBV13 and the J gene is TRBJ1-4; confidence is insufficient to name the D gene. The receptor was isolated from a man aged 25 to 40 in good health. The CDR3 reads CASSRRGANEKLFF. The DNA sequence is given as TGTGCCAGCAGCCGGAGAGGAGCTAATGAAAAACTGTTTTTT.